This TCR beta chain is from a study of blood T cell repertoires in COVID-19. Germline loops: CDR1 MNHNS, CDR2 SASEGT. This CDR3 comprises 17 residues. The trim removed 1 base at V and 4 bases at J, leaving 9 bases unmatched. In the study's own analysis: The assay estimated nucleated cells by amplifying reference gene primers. Profiled with immunoSEQ multiplex PCR; TCRdb holds only in-frame clones, not every one. V and J calls and clone size are those listed in that table; D and trimming were worked out from the DNA. The sample records hundreds of thousands of clones, around 89% being singletons. The TCR was taken from a woman aged 25 to 45 with acute or convalescent COVID-19. This chain uses TRBV6-1 with TRBJ2-1, with TRBD2 matching over 8 bases. Sample: peripheral blood. The CDR3 DNA is TGTGCCAGCAGTGAAGTTCTCGGTAGCGGGGCTTACAATGAGCAGTTCTTC. It specifies CASSEVLGSGAYNEQFF.